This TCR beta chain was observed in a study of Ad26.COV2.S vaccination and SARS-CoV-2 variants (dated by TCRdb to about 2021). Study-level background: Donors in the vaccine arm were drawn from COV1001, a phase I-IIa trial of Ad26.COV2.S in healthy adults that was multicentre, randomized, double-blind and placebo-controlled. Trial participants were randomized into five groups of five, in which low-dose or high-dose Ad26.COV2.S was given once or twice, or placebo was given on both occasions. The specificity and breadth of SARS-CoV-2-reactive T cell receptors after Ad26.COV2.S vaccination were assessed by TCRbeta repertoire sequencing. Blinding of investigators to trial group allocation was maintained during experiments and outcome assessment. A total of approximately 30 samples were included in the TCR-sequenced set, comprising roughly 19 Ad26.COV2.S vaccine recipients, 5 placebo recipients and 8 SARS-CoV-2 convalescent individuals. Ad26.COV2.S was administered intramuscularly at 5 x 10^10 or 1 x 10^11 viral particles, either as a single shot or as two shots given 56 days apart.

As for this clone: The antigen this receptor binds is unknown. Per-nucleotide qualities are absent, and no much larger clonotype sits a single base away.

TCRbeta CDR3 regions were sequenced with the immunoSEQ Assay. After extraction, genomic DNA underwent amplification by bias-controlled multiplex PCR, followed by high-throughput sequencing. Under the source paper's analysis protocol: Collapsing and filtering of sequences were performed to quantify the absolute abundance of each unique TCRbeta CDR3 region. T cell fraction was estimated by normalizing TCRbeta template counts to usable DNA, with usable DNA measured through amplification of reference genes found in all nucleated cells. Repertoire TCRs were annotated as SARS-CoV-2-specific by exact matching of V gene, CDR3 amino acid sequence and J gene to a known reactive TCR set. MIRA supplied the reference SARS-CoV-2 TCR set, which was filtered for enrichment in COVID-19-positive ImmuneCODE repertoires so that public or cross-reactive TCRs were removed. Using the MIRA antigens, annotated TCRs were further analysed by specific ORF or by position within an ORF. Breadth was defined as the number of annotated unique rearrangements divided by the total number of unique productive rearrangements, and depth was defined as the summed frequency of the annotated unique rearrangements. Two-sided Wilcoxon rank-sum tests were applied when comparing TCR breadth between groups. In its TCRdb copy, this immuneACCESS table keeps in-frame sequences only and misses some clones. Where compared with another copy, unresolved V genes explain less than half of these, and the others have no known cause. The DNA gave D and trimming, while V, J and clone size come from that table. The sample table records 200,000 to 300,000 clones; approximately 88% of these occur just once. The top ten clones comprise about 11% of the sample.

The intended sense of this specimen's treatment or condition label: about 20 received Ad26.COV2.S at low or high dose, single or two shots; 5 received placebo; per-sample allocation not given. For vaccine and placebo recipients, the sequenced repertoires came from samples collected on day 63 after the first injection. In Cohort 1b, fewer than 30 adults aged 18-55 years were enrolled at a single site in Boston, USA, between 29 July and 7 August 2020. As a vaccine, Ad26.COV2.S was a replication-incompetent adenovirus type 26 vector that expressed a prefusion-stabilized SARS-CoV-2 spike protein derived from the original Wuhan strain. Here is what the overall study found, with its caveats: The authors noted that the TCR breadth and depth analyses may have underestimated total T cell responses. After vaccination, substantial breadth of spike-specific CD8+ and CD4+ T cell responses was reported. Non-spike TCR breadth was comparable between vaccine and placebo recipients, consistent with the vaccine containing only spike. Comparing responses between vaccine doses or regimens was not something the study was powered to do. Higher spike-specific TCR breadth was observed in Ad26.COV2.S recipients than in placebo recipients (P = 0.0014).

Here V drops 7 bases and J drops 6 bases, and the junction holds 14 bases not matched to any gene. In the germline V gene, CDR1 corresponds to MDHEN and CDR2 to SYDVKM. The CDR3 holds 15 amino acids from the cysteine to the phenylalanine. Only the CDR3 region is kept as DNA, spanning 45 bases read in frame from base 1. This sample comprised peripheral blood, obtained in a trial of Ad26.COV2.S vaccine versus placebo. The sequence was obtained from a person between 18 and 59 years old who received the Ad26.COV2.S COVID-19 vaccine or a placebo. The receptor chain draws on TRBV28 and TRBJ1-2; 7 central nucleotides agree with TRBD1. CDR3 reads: CASIPVGRGLDGYTF. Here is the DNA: TGTGCCAGCATCCCGGTGGGTAGGGGGCTCGATGGCTACACCTTC.